This T cell receptor beta chain emerged from a study of blood T cell repertoires in COVID-19. The germline V gene has CDR1 SGHTA and CDR2 FQGNSA. The CDR3 consists of 15 residues. Trimming took 3 bases from V and 4 from J; bases not matched to a gene: 8. Produced via immunoSEQ multiplex PCR; TCRdb's table is partial and in-frame only. The table shows around 460,000 clones, with around 90% occurring only once. Sequences were obtained from peripheral blood. The gene calls are TRBV7-2 and TRBJ2-7; 8 bases line up with TRBD2. This receptor was taken from a young man with COVID-19, enrolled during active disease. The CDR3 loop is CASSFGLASSYEQYF. The CDR3 DNA follows: TGTGCCAGCAGCTTCGGACTAGCAAGCTCTTACGAGCAGTACTTC. Drawing the rest from reference TRBV7-2 and TRBJ2-7, the complete variable domain is GAGVSQSPSNKVTEKGKDVELRCDPISGHTALYWYRQSLGQGLEFLIYFQGNSAPDKSGLPSDRFSAERTGGSVSTLTIQRTQQEDSAVYLCASSFGLASSYEQYFGPGTRLTVT.